The 6 T cell receptor beta chains reported below all come from one sample, sequenced in a study of blood T cells in healthy people across ages. Using a J-beta primer mix together with a sample-barcoded 5' primer, a second PCR was run for roughly 6 to 11 cycles. Each CDR3 protein gets one entry after TCRdb re-called the 5' RACE reads with MiXCR. This table has 650,000 to 700,000 distinct CDR3 sequences, under 65% appearing once. Sequencing was done on a sample of blood. The receptors were gathered from a woman aged 80 or over in good health.

The rearrangement uses TRBV24-1 and TRBJ2-2; D might be TRBD1 or TRBD2, each matching 5 bases. This CDR3 region has 19 residues. CDR1 is KGHDR, CDR2 SFDVKD, per germline. V dropped 0 bases and J dropped 0 bases, with 16 bases sitting between them. The CDR3 loop is CATSDLRGRSGSNTGELFF. Here the CDR3 DNA reads TGTGCCACCAGTGATTTGCGGGGACGGAGCGGTTCGAACACCGGGGAGCTGTTTTTT.

The rearrangement uses TRBV29-1 and TRBJ2-7; 10 positions match TRBD2. The V gene end was trimmed by 3 bases and the J gene end by 6 bases; junction bases not matched to a gene: 2. The CDR3 runs 12 residues. Germline V gene data show CDR1 as SQVTM and CDR2 as ANQGSEA. The DNA for the CDR3 is TGCAGCGTTGATACTAGCGGGACCGAGCAGTACTTC. Amino acids: CSVDTSGTEQYF.

This clonotype was seen a single time. The chain couples TRBV2 to TRBJ1-1; possible D gene TRBD1, 5 bases. The V gene's germline CDR1 is SNHLY and CDR2 FYNNEI. The CDR3 runs 15 residues. The germline V and J ends were trimmed by 5 bases and 2 bases, with 15 bases remaining between them. The CDR3 region has the DNA TGTGCCAGCAGTACAACGGGACTGAGAAACACTGAAGCTTTCTTT. It translates to CASSTTGLRNTEAFF.

The chain recombines TRBV6-5 with TRBJ1-5, with 8 bases aligning to TRBD1. J gave up 4 bases and V 2 bases, and 4 bases lay outside the gene matches. The CDR3 spans 15 residues. The germline CDR1 and CDR2 sequences are MNHEY and SVGAGI. The CDR3 region has the DNA TGTGCCAGCAGTTACACAACAGGGGGAAATCAGCCCCAGCATTTT. Protein: CASSYTTGGNQPQHF.

This clonotype was detected many times. The chain carries TRBV5-1 and TRBJ2-7; D possibly corresponds to TRBD1 (5 bases). V was cut by 0 bases and J by 2 bases, with 15 bases left in between. The CDR3 sequence is 16 residues long. Germline lookup yields CDR1 SGHRS and CDR2 YFSETQ. The CDR3 here is CASSLEGQGTAYEQYF. Here the CDR3 DNA reads TGCGCCAGCAGCTTGGAAGGGCAGGGAACCGCCTACGAGCAGTACTTC.

This clonotype has at least ten counts. This chain joins TRBV7-2 and TRBJ1-5; no firm D call. The germline V gene has CDR1 SGHTA and CDR2 FQGNSA. With 5 bases removed from V and 2 bases from J, the gap between germline ends came to 16 bases. The CDR3 contains 16 residues. CDR3 nucleotides: TGTGCCAGCAGCCTGAGGGTCCCTTCGGGCAATCAGCCCCAGCATTTT. Translating gives CASSLRVPSGNQPQHF.